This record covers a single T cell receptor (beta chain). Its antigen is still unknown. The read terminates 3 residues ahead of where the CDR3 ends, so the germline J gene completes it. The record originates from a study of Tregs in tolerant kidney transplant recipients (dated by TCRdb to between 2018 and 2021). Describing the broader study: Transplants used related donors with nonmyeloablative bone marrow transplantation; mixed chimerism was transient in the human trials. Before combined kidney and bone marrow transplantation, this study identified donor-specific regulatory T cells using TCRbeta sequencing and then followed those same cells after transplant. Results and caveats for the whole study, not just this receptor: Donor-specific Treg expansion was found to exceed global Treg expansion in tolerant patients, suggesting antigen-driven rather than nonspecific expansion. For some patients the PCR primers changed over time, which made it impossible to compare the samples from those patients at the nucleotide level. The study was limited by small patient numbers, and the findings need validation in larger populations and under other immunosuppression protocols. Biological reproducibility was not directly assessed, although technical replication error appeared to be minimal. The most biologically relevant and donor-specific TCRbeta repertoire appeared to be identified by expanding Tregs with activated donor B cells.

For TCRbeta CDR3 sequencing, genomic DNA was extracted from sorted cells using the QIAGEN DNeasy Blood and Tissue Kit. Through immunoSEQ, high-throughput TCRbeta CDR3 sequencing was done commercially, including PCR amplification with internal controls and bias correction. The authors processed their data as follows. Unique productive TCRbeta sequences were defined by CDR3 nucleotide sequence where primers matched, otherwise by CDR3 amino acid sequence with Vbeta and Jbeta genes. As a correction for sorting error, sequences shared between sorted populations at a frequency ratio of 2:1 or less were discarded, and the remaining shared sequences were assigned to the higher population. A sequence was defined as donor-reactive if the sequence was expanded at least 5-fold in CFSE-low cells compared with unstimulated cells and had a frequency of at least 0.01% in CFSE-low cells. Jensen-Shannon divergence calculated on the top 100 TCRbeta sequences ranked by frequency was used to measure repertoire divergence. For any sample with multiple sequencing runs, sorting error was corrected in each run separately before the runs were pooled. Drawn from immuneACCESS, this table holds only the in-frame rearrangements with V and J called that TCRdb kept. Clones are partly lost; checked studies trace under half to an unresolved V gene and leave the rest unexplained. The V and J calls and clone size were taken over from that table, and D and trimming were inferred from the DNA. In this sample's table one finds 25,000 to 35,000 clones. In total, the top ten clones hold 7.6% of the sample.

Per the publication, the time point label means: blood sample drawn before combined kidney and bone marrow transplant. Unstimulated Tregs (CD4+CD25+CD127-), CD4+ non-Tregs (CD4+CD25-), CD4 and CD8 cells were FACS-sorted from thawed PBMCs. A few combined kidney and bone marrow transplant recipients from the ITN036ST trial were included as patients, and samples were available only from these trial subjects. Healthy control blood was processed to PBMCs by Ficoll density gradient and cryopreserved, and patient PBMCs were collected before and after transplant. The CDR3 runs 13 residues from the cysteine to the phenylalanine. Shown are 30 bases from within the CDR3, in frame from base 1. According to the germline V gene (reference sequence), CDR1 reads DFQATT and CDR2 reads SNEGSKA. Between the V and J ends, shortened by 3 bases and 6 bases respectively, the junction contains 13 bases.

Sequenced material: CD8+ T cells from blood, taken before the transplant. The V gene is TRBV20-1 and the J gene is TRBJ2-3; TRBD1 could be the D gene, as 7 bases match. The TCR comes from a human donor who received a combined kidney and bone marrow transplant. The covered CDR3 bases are TGCAGTGCTAGGGAGGGGGCTCGCGATACG. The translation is CSAREGARDT. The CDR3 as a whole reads CSAREGARDTQYF.